Listed below are T cell receptor beta chains from one sample, sequenced in a study of monozygotic twins with cystic fibrosis. TCRdb keeps only in-frame clones here, not all; method: immunoSEQ multiplex PCR. The top ten hold 0.54% of the sample, which has roughly 12,000 clones, about 82% seen once. The sample was blood. The receptors were gathered from a man between 18 and 35 years old with cystic fibrosis. Each CDR3 is given without its conserved first and last residue. Fields, in order: V gene, CDR3 length, CDR3 protein.

V gene: TRBV7-6
CDR3 length: 11
CDR3 protein: ASSFDANTEAF

V gene: TRBV30
CDR3 length: 13
CDR3 protein: AWSVQGGPTGELF

V gene: TRBV7-6
CDR3 length: 12
CDR3 protein: ASSEGLNSYEQY

V gene: TRBV30
CDR3 length: 15
CDR3 protein: AWSEGGRQGRSYGYT

V gene: TRBV5-4
CDR3 length: 11
CDR3 protein: ASSLGQGSSIY

V gene: TRBV7-2
CDR3 length: 13
CDR3 protein: ASSPGWDYNSPLH

V gene: TRBV5-6
CDR3 length: 13
CDR3 protein: ASSHSGGARETQY

V gene: TRBV5-1
CDR3 length: 14
CDR3 protein: ASSPRTDQIFNIQY

V gene: TRBV13
CDR3 length: 15
CDR3 protein: ASSYGPLPSLDTEAF

V gene: TRBV18
CDR3 length: 13
CDR3 protein: ASSSPPQGITEAF

V gene: TRBV7-2
CDR3 length: 13
CDR3 protein: ASSLPRGGSYEQY

V gene: TRBV6-1
CDR3 length: 11
CDR3 protein: ASSGIPQETQY

V gene: TRBV25-1
CDR3 length: 13
CDR3 protein: ASIVLDSSTDTQY

V gene: TRBV30
CDR3 length: 11
CDR3 protein: AWSRQGTDTQY

V gene: TRBV4-2
CDR3 length: 12
CDR3 protein: ASSQETRTYEQY

V gene: TRBV4-3
CDR3 length: 12
CDR3 protein: ASSPAVGDQPQH

V gene: TRBV6-6
CDR3 length: 14
CDR3 protein: ASSGTSGSSYNEQF

V gene: TRBV5-4
CDR3 length: 12
CDR3 protein: ASSQGADTGELF

V gene: TRBV15
CDR3 length: 13
CDR3 protein: ATSRARTTYYEQF

V gene: TRBV19
CDR3 length: 13
CDR3 protein: ASIQQGSRNYGYT

V gene: TRBV6-1
CDR3 length: 13
CDR3 protein: ASSALFDSGNTIY

V gene: TRBV4-3
CDR3 length: 14
CDR3 protein: ASSQDGLGQVEKLF

V gene: TRBV5-1
CDR3 length: 14
CDR3 protein: ASSARKPGRSEKLF

V gene: TRBV7-2
CDR3 length: 15
CDR3 protein: ASSSHPLRRNTGELF

V gene: TRBV15
CDR3 length: 13
CDR3 protein: ATSYTRGSSYEQY

V gene: TRBV29-1
CDR3 length: 10
CDR3 protein: SVSRGRGEQY

V gene: TRBV28
CDR3 length: 12
CDR3 protein: AGGASTFSYEQY

V gene: TRBV18
CDR3 length: 12
CDR3 protein: ASSPGPPHYEQY

V gene: TRBV23-1
CDR3 length: 14
CDR3 protein: ASSRYSRIGSYEQY

V gene: TRBV7-9
CDR3 length: 12
CDR3 protein: ASSLRQGNYGYT

V gene: TRBV7-2
CDR3 length: 10
CDR3 protein: ASSLKGSEQY

V gene: TRBV5-1
CDR3 length: 13
CDR3 protein: ASRASGRSTDTQY

V gene: TRBV5-1
CDR3 length: 15
CDR3 protein: ASSSGDGGPKYNEQF

V gene: TRBV2
CDR3 length: 13
CDR3 protein: ASSEGGRATDTQY

V gene: TRBV5-8
CDR3 length: 11
CDR3 protein: ASSLERGQPQH

V gene: TRBV28
CDR3 length: 13
CDR3 protein: ASSLLAGGTNEQF

V gene: TRBV10-3
CDR3 length: 12
CDR3 protein: AITPDRRDTEAF